This T cell receptor (beta chain) stems from a study of radiotherapy plus CTLA-4 blockade in lung cancer (dated by TCRdb to 2016 to 2019). At the level of the whole study: Among enrolled patients, approximately 17% had an objective response and about 30% reached disease control.

On the study overall, not on this receptor specifically: Increased serum interferon-beta after radiation, together with early dynamic changes in blood T cell clones, were reported to be the strongest predictors of response. After treatment with radiotherapy and ipilimumab, TCR clones that originated in tumors expanded in peripheral blood.

A word on this clone: Its target antigen remains unknown. Base qualities are not recorded, but no much larger clone differs from it by a single base.

In this study, focal radiation therapy paired with CTLA-4 blockade (ipilimumab) was tested in patients who had chemo-refractory metastatic non-small-cell lung cancer. Library method: the immunoSEQ multiplex PCR assay. As stored in TCRdb, this immuneACCESS dataset retains in-frame rearrangements with V and J assigned. A fraction of the clones does not appear; measured against another copy, unresolved V genes explain less than half of the discrepancy, and the remainder lacks a known reason. The sample includes about 87,000 clones, with around 87% observed a single time. The top ten hold 16% of the sample. This specimen consisted of peripheral blood, obtained from a patient treated with radiotherapy plus ipilimumab. This sequence originates from a human donor with non-small cell lung cancer that progressed on radiotherapy plus ipilimumab.

The nucleotide sequence reads TGTGCCAGTAGTATAAGGGGCACCGGGGAGCTGTTTTTT. Translated, it gives CASSIRGTGELFF. The V and J genes are TRBV19 and TRBJ2-2; TRBD1 is a weak D gene call, 5 bases matching. The junction carries 5 bases between V and J, which are trimmed by 2 bases and 4 bases respectively. The CDR3 runs 13 residues from the cysteine to the phenylalanine. CDR3 DNA only is kept here, 39 bases in frame from base 1. CDR1 and CDR2 (LNHDA, SQIVND) derive from the germline V gene (reference sequence).